The 27 T cell receptor beta chains listed next were all sequenced from one sample in a study of CD8 T cells in ankylosing spondylitis. Overall study results and limits: A TCR beta motif of 8 or 9 highly homologous variants appeared characteristic of ankylosing spondylitis blood.

Their specific antigens are unknown. TCRdb analysed the 5' RACE reads with MiXCR anew, one entry per CDR3 protein. The data contain 200,000 to 250,000 distinct CDR3 sequences, around 17% of them singletons. Sequenced sample: blood, either unsorted or a sorted T cell fraction (not recorded which). These receptors originate from a male donor with ankylosing spondylitis.

At least ten counts were recorded for this clonotype. The chain joins TRBV27 to TRBJ2-5, with a tentative D call TRBD2 (6 bases). CDR1 and CDR2 from the germline V gene are MNHEY and SMNVEV (reference sequence). The CDR3 extends over 13 amino acids. Trimming took 2 bases from V and 4 from J, leaving 8 bases between them. The CDR3 protein is CASSLVGGETQYF. In DNA form, the CDR3 reads TGTGCCAGCAGTTTAGTGGGGGGAGAGACCCAGTACTTC.

The rearrangement links TRBV27 to TRBJ2-7, with a tentative D call TRBD2 (6 bases). Germline assignment: CDR1 MNHEY and CDR2 SMNVEV (reference sequence). The CDR3 runs to 14 residues. V lost 3 bases and J lost 3, with 12 bases in between. The CDR3 is CASSLRDEFYEQYF. The CDR3, as DNA: TGTGCCAGCAGTTTGCGGGACGAATTCTACGAGCAGTACTTC.

This clonotype turned up a few times. The V gene is TRBV4-1, the J gene TRBJ2-3; TRBD2 agrees at 9 bases. J lost 4 bases, V lost 3 bases, and 26 bases had no gene match. This CDR3 contains 22 residues. Germline CDR1 and CDR2: MGHRA and YSYEKL. The CDR3 spells CASSQWAGGLFVASGDPDTQYF. CDR3 coding DNA: TGCGCCAGCAGCCAGTGGGCCGGGGGCCTTTTTGTGGCTAGCGGGGACCCAGATACGCAGTATTTT.

This chain uses TRBV9 with TRBJ2-2, with 7 positions matching TRBD2. Germline CDR1 and CDR2: SGDLS and YYNGEE. The ends lost 0 bases at V and 5 bases at J; junction bases unmatched: 4. The CDR3 is 15 amino acids. The DNA of the CDR3 is TGTGCCAGCAGCGTAGCTACTAGCGCGACCGGGGAGCTGTTTTTT. The encoded protein is CASSVATSATGELFF.

The chain uses TRBV12-3 or TRBV12-4 and TRBJ2-1; D gene ambiguous. V was trimmed by 9 bases and J by 3 bases, leaving 9 bases between them. CDR3 length: 12 amino acids. The CDR3 sequence: CASIRSYNEQFF. The CDR3 DNA reads as TGTGCCAGTATTAGGAGCTACAATGAGCAGTTCTTC.

The chain joins TRBV7-3 to TRBJ2-7; 8 positions match TRBD1. The germline gives CDR1 SGHTA, CDR2 FQGTGA. With 5 bases clipped from V and 7 bases from J, the junction kept 10 bases outside the gene matches. The CDR3 covers 14 residues. CDR3 residues: CASSLYQGAAEQYF. CDR3 bases: TGTGCCAGCAGCCTCTACCAGGGGGCGGCAGAGCAGTACTTC.

This chain connects TRBV4-3 to TRBJ1-2; D is uncertain. Trimming pared 1 base from V and 4 bases from J, leaving 10 bases between. The CDR3 has 14 amino acids. Looked up from germline, CDR1 is LGHNA and CDR2 is YSLEER. The CDR3: CASSQVVQIYGYTF. Here the CDR3 DNA reads TGCGCCAGCAGCCAAGTTGTACAGATCTATGGCTACACCTTC.

J is TRBJ2-7 and V is TRBV30, with a tentative D call TRBD1 (5 bases). V was shortened by 3 bases and J by 3 bases, with 9 bases between the two germline ends. The CDR3 covers 12 residues. CDR1 and CDR2 from the germline V gene are GTSNPN and SVGIG (reference sequence). CDR3 sequence reads: CAWSQGNYEQYF. DNA of the CDR3: TGTGCCTGGAGCCAGGGTAACTACGAGCAGTACTTC.

Many counts were recorded for this clonotype. The chain is built from TRBV29-1 and TRBJ1-4; 8 bases are a match to TRBD1. CDR1 SQVTM and CDR2 ANQGSEA come from the germline V gene. Trimming at V came to 6 bases and at J to 3 bases, leaving 6 bases not matched to a gene. The CDR3 loop spans 14 amino acids. CDR3 sequence: CSVDTGGANEKLFF. The CDR3 bases are TGCAGCGTGGATACAGGGGGGGCTAATGAAAAACTGTTTTTT.

The sample holds a few counts of this clonotype. The gene calls are TRBV7-9 and TRBJ2-7, with D hard to call. Trimming removed 3 bases from V and 2 bases from J, with 8 bases in between. CDR3 length: 13 amino acids. Germline-derived CDR1 and CDR2 are SEHNR and FQNEAQ (reference sequence). The CDR3 loop is CASSLPAAYEQYF. CDR3 DNA: TGTGCCAGCAGCTTGCCGGCGGCCTACGAGCAGTACTTC.

The gene calls are TRBV28 and TRBJ2-5, with D perhaps TRBD1 or TRBD2 (5 bases each). The CDR3 runs to 15 residues. Per germline, CDR1 MDHEN and CDR2 SYDVKM. The germline V and J ends were trimmed by 3 bases and 1 base, with 12 bases remaining between them. Here the CDR3 reads CASSLRGTLQETQYF. The DNA of the CDR3 is TGTGCCAGCAGTTTGCGAGGGACCCTCCAAGAGACCCAGTACTTC.

Ten or more counts support this clonotype. The rearrangement links TRBV5-1 to TRBJ2-5; a weak D match, TRBD1 (6 bases). Trimming pared 0 bases from V and 5 bases from J, leaving 11 bases between. Germline loops: CDR1 SGHRS, CDR2 YFSETQ. The CDR3 runs to 14 residues. The CDR3 DNA is TGCGCCAGCAGCTTGGAGGGGGTCCTGGAGACCCAGTACTTC. The encoded protein is CASSLEGVLETQYF.

This clonotype was found a few times. This chain uses TRBV6-1 with TRBJ2-5, with D tentatively TRBD1 (6 bases). CDR3 length: 14 amino acids. V lost 5 bases and J 3 bases, leaving 13 bases between the germline ends. The V gene's germline CDR1 is MNHNS and CDR2 SASEGT. The CDR3 nucleotides read TGTGCCAGCAGTCCACGGACAGCGGAAGAGACCCAGTACTTC. This translates into CASSPRTAEETQYF.

V gene TRBV7-9 combines with J gene TRBJ1-1; the D gene is possibly TRBD1 (5 bases). Germline V lookup: CDR1 SEHNR, CDR2 FQNEAQ (reference sequence). The CDR3 extends over 13 amino acids. With 1 base removed from V and 6 bases from J, the gap between germline ends came to 9 bases. Here the CDR3 DNA reads TGTGCCAGCAGCTTAGGCGGGGCACCTGAAGCTTTCTTT. Amino acid sequence: CASSLGGAPEAFF.

This chain uses TRBV9 with TRBJ2-6; D is undetermined. Trimming took off 7 bases at V and 2 bases at J, with 10 bases between the two ends. This CDR3 contains 14 residues. The V gene's germline CDR1 is SGDLS and CDR2 YYNGEE. CDR3: CASSRWTGANVLTF. Here the CDR3 DNA reads TGTGCCAGCTCTAGGTGGACTGGGGCCAACGTCCTGACTTTC.

In this sample, this clonotype turned up a few times. The rearrangement uses TRBV4-1 and TRBJ2-7, with 7 bases identical to TRBD1. With V trimmed by 1 base and J by 5 bases, 5 bases remained unmatched. CDR3 length: 14 amino acids. CDR1 and CDR2 (germline): MGHRA, YSYEKL. CDR3 sequence (DNA): TGCGCCAGCAGCCAAGGGACAGGTGTCCACGAGCAGTACTTC. This gives the protein CASSQGTGVHEQYF.

This clonotype was observed a few times. The chain couples TRBV5-1 to TRBJ1-1, with D hard to call. The V and J ends lost 6 bases and 1 base respectively, with 10 bases between them. CDR3 length: 13 residues. Germline loops: CDR1 SGHRS, CDR2 YFSETQ. The CDR3 spells CASTGIPNTEAFF. The CDR3 DNA reads TGCGCCAGCACGGGTATCCCGAACACTGAAGCTTTCTTT.

This rearrangement joins TRBV6-2 or TRBV6-3 to TRBJ2-1; TRBD1 agrees at 8 bases. Germline V CDR1 and CDR2: MNHEY, SVGEGT. V shed 2 bases and J 5 bases; nucleotides not matched to a gene: 14. CDR3 length: 18 amino acids. The CDR3 sequence is CASSYPRTTGEANNEQFF. The CDR3 DNA reads TGTGCCAGCAGTTACCCTCGGACGACAGGGGAAGCCAACAATGAGCAGTTCTTC.

The chain couples TRBV29-1 to TRBJ1-1; D is undetermined. CDR1 is SQVTM, CDR2 ANQGSEA, per germline. Trimming stripped 5 bases from V and 2 bases from J, with 12 bases between. The length of the CDR3 is 13 residues. The DNA of the CDR3 is TGCAGCGTTTGGAGATCGGTAAACACTGAAGCTTTCTTT. This encodes CSVWRSVNTEAFF.

This clonotype was seen ten or more times. CDR3 in amino acids: CASSLVAGTSYNEQFF. CDR3 DNA sequence: TGCGCCAGCAGCCTCGTAGCGGGGACCTCCTACAATGAGCAGTTCTTC. V and J are TRBV4-1 and TRBJ2-1; 8 nucleotides align to TRBD2. This CDR3 spans 16 amino acids. Per the germline V gene, CDR1 is MGHRA and CDR2 is YSYEKL. The junction had 5 bases not matched to a gene; V was cut back by 4 bases and J by 0 bases.

The gene calls are TRBV12-1 and TRBJ2-3; TRBD1 was called by the table and not checked on the DNA. TRBV12-1 is recorded as a pseudogene. The CDR3 is 17 amino acids. DNA of the CDR3: TGTGCCCCCCAAAGGGGGATCGGGACAGAGAACACAGATACGCAGTATTTT. Amino acid sequence: CAPQRGIGTENTDTQYF.

There are a few counts of this clonotype. The chain has TRBV13 and TRBJ1-2; D unclear. Germline V gene lookup returns CDR1 PRHDT and CDR2 FYEKMQ (reference sequence). This CDR3 is 13 amino acids long. V lost 0 bases, J lost 6 bases, and 8 bases lay in between. Here the CDR3 DNA reads TGTGCCAGCAGCTTAGGTGCTGGGGATGGCTACACCTTC. Its translation is CASSLGAGDGYTF.

The rearrangement uses TRBV7-9 and TRBJ1-2; D unclear. Germline V gives CDR1 SEHNR, CDR2 FQNEAQ (reference sequence). The CDR3 consists of 13 residues. The V end was cut by 5 bases, the J end by 3 bases, with 10 bases between. CDR3 nucleotide sequence: TGTGCCAGCAGCCCCGGGATGTACTATGGCTACACCTTC. Its protein is CASSPGMYYGYTF.

This clonotype was found a few times. This chain links TRBV5-1 with TRBJ2-7; D is perhaps TRBD1 or TRBD2 (5 bases each). The CDR3 covers 14 residues. Germline lookup yields CDR1 SGHRS and CDR2 YFSETQ. The V and J ends lost 4 bases and 1 base respectively, with 12 bases between them. CDR3 sequence: CASSPIEGSYEQYF. The CDR3, as DNA: TGCGCCAGCAGCCCTATAGAGGGGTCCTACGAGCAGTACTTC.

This clonotype was detected only a few times. This rearrangement joins TRBV6-1 to TRBJ1-1; TRBD1 matches 7 bases. Germline loops: CDR1 MNHNS, CDR2 SASEGT. CDR3 size: 15 residues. V was clipped by 5 bases and J by 6 bases; unmatched bases: 12. The DNA for the CDR3 is TGTGCCAGCAGTCCTCTAACAGGGGTAGAGGCTGAAGCTTTCTTT. It translates to CASSPLTGVEAEAFF.

The chain employs TRBV7-2 and TRBJ2-5, with 8 positions matching TRBD1. The CDR3 is 14 residues long. Trimming at V came to 1 base and at J to 3 bases, leaving 1 base not matched to a gene. The germline V gene has CDR1 SGHTA and CDR2 FQGNSA. CDR3 nucleotide sequence: TGTGCCAGCAGCTTAGTACAGGGGGAAGAGACCCAGTACTTC. This encodes CASSLVQGEETQYF.

The chain carries TRBV10-3 and TRBJ2-7, with 9 positions matching TRBD1. CDR1 and CDR2 (germline): ENHRY, SYGVKD. V gave up 2 bases and J gave up 2 bases; unmatched junction bases: 10. The CDR3 consists of 17 residues. This chain's CDR3 is CAISEPNTGGVTYEQYF. The CDR3, as DNA: TGTGCCATCAGTGAGCCAAATACAGGGGGCGTAACCTACGAGCAGTACTTC.